The clone carrying this T cell receptor (beta chain) was found a few times. Using immunoSEQ multiplex PCR, the repertoire was profiled, and TCRdb retains in-frame clones only, with some absent. Counted here are 12,000 to 15,000 clones, about 71% occurring once; the ten biggest clones make up 9.4%. The sample is drawn from a study of tumor-infiltrating lymphocytes in localized non-small cell lung cancer. With V trimmed by 6 bases and J by 0 bases, 4 bases remained unmatched. CDR1 and CDR2 (germline): SGHRS, YFSETQ. The CDR3 runs to 14 residues. The sequence derives from a human donor with non-small cell lung cancer. Sequencing was carried out using uninvolved lung tissue not adjacent to the tumor. This chain uses TRBV5-1 with TRBJ2-7; the match to TRBD1 covers 9 bases. CDR3 in amino acids: CASKGQGSSYEQYF. CDR3 coding DNA: TGCGCCAGCAAGGGACAGGGAAGCTCCTACGAGCAGTACTTC. The full variable domain, with the rest looked up from reference TRBV5-1 and TRBJ2-7, is KAGVTQTPRYLIKTRGQQVTLSCSPISGHRSVSWYQQTPGQGLQFLFEYFSETQRNKGNFPGRFSGRQFSNSRSEMNVSTLELGDSALYLCASKGQGSSYEQYFGPGTRLTVT.